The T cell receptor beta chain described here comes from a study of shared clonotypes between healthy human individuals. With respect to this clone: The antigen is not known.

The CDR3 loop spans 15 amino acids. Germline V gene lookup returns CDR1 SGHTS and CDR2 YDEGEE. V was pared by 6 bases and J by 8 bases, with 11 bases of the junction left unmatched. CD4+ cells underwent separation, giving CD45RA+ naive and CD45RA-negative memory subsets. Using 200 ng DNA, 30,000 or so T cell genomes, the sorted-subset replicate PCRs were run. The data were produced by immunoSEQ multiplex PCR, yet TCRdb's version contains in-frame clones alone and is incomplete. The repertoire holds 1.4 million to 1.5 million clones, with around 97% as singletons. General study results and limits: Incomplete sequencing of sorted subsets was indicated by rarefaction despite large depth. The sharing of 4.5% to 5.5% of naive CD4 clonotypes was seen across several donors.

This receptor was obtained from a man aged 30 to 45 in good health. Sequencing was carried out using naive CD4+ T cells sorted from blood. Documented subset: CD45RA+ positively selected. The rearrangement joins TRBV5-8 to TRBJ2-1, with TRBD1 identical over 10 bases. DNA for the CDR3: TGTGCCAGCACTTCAGGGACAGGGGTGGTGGATGAGCAGTTCTTC. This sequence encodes CASTSGTGVVDEQFF. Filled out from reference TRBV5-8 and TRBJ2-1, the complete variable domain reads EAGVTQSPTHLIKTRGQQATLRCSPISGHTSVYWYQQALGLGLQFLLWYDEGEERNRGNFPPRFSGRQFPNYSSELNVNALELEDSALYLCASTSGTGVVDEQFFGPGTRLTVL.